This is a list of T cell receptor beta chains from one sample in a study of OX40 agonist ivuxolimab in advanced cancers. Using immunoSEQ multiplex PCR, the repertoire was profiled, and TCRdb retains in-frame clones only, with some absent. The top ten hold less than 4% of the sample, which has approximately 79,000 clones, around 86% seen once. The source was CD4+ or CD8+ T cells sorted from blood, collected in a trial of the OX40 agonist ivuxolimab. These receptor sequences come from an adult with an advanced solid tumor such as melanoma, head and neck, liver or kidney cancer. The CDR3 runs from the conserved cysteine through the conserved F or W. The D gene is left open where the match is weak. Where a row states a size, it is once, few, many or the class of an expanded clone; other rows omit it.

CDR3 protein: CASSLARLGGRDNEQFF; CDR3 DNA: TGTGCCAGCAGCTTAGCCCGACTCGGGGGGCGCGACAATGAGCAGTTCTTC; clone size: .; V gene: TRBV7-9; J gene: TRBJ2-1; D gene: .
CDR3 protein: CASSPMGLVQETQYF; CDR3 DNA: TGCGCCAGCAGCCCGATGGGACTAGTCCAAGAGACCCAGTACTTC; clone size: many; V gene: TRBV4-1; J gene: TRBJ2-5; D gene: TRBD2
CDR3 protein: CASSVEQQNTQYF; CDR3 DNA: TGTGCCAGCAGCGTAGAACAGCAAAATACGCAGTATTTT; clone size: .; V gene: TRBV9; J gene: TRBJ2-3; D gene: .
CDR3 protein: CASSVRDSAARGYGYTF; CDR3 DNA: TGTGCCAGCAGCGTCCGGGACAGCGCTGCTAGAGGCTATGGCTACACCTTC; clone size: .; V gene: TRBV9; J gene: TRBJ1-2; D gene: TRBD1
CDR3 protein: CASSFPASTDTQYF; CDR3 DNA: TGTGCCAGCAGTTTTCCCGCTAGCACAGATACGCAGTATTTT; clone size: .; V gene: TRBV7-2; J gene: TRBJ2-3; D gene: .
CDR3 protein: CASSLEVGTNSPLHF; CDR3 DNA: TGTGCCAGCAGCTTAGAGGTCGGGACGAATTCACCCCTCCACTTT; clone size: .; V gene: TRBV11-3; J gene: TRBJ1-6; D gene: .
CDR3 protein: CSARVGGVAFF; CDR3 DNA: TGCAGTGCTAGAGTTGGAGGGGTAGCTTTCTTT; clone size: .; V gene: TRBV20-1; J gene: TRBJ1-1; D gene: .
CDR3 protein: CAWSSLDREDSPLHF; CDR3 DNA: TGTGCCTGGAGTTCCCTGGACAGGGAAGATTCACCCCTCCACTTT; clone size: .; V gene: TRBV30; J gene: TRBJ1-6; D gene: TRBD1
CDR3 protein: CASSHRYNEQFF; CDR3 DNA: TGTGCCAGCAGCCACAGATACAATGAGCAGTTCTTC; clone size: .; V gene: TRBV7-2; J gene: TRBJ2-1; D gene: .
CDR3 protein: CAWSVLGGSVYNEQFF; CDR3 DNA: TGTGCCTGGAGTGTACTAGGGGGGAGCGTCTACAATGAGCAGTTCTTC; clone size: once; V gene: TRBV30; J gene: TRBJ2-1; D gene: .
CDR3 protein: CASSPPLAGGLDTQYF; CDR3 DNA: TGTGCCAGCAGCCCTCCCTTAGCGGGGGGGCTCGATACGCAGTATTTT; clone size: .; V gene: TRBV5-4; J gene: TRBJ2-3; D gene: TRBD2
CDR3 protein: CASSGRTTGVADTEAFF; CDR3 DNA: TGTGCCAGCAGCGGGCGGACCACAGGGGTGGCGGACACTGAAGCTTTCTTT; clone size: .; V gene: TRBV7-2; J gene: TRBJ1-1; D gene: TRBD1
CDR3 protein: CASSTGTAWYEQYF; CDR3 DNA: TGTGCCAGCAGCACCGGGACAGCTTGGTACGAGCAGTACTTC; clone size: .; V gene: TRBV11-3; J gene: TRBJ2-7; D gene: TRBD1
CDR3 protein: CASSFSQGRAFF; CDR3 DNA: TGTGCCAGCAGTTTTTCGCAGGGGAGAGCTTTCTTT; clone size: .; V gene: TRBV27; J gene: TRBJ1-1; D gene: .
CDR3 protein: CASSFISLSYEQYF; CDR3 DNA: TGCGCCAGCAGTTTCATAAGTCTCTCCTACGAGCAGTACTTC; clone size: once; V gene: TRBV5-1; J gene: TRBJ2-7; D gene: .
CDR3 protein: CASSLTPLTNEKLFF; CDR3 DNA: TGTGCCAGCAGCCTGACACCCTTAACTAATGAAAAACTGTTTTTT; clone size: .; V gene: TRBV5-4; J gene: TRBJ1-4; D gene: .
CDR3 protein: CAWSGTKKTQYF; CDR3 DNA: TGTGCCTGGAGTGGGACTAAAAAGACCCAGTACTTC; clone size: .; V gene: TRBV30; J gene: TRBJ2-5; D gene: .
CDR3 protein: CAWSAFGTGPYEQYF; CDR3 DNA: TGTGCCTGGAGTGCTTTTGGGACAGGGCCCTACGAGCAGTACTTC; clone size: .; V gene: TRBV30; J gene: TRBJ2-7; D gene: TRBD1
CDR3 protein: CASSLALTGDGYGYTF; CDR3 DNA: TGTGCCAGCAGCTTAGCCTTGACAGGGGATGGCTATGGCTACACCTTC; clone size: few; V gene: TRBV7-9; J gene: TRBJ1-2; D gene: TRBD1
CDR3 protein: CASRSQIYEQYF; CDR3 DNA: TGTGCCAGCAGAAGCCAAATCTACGAGCAGTACTTC; clone size: .; V gene: TRBV6-5; J gene: TRBJ2-7; D gene: .
CDR3 protein: CASSRVGGRSTDTQYF; CDR3 DNA: TGTGCCAGCAGCAGGGTGGGCGGGAGGTCCACAGATACGCAGTATTTT; clone size: .; V gene: TRBV7-8; J gene: TRBJ2-3; D gene: TRBD2
CDR3 protein: CASSAGQGAYEQYF; CDR3 DNA: TGTGCCAGCAGCGCCGGCCAGGGGGCTTACGAGCAGTACTTC; clone size: .; V gene: TRBV5-4; J gene: TRBJ2-7; D gene: TRBD1
CDR3 protein: CASSLMRNEQFF; CDR3 DNA: TGCGCCAGCAGCTTGATGAGGAATGAGCAGTTCTTC; clone size: .; V gene: TRBV5-1; J gene: TRBJ2-1; D gene: .
CDR3 protein: CASGGGAGANVLTF; CDR3 DNA: TGTGCCAGTGGTGGCGGGGCTGGGGCCAACGTCCTGACTTTC; clone size: .; V gene: TRBV19; J gene: TRBJ2-6; D gene: .
CDR3 protein: CASSVTGAFNSPLHF; CDR3 DNA: TGTGCCAGCAGCGTAACGGGGGCATTCAATTCACCCCTCCACTTT; clone size: .; V gene: TRBV7-2; J gene: TRBJ1-6; D gene: .
CDR3 protein: CASSQAPGLGNTIYF; CDR3 DNA: TGCGCCAGCAGCCAAGCCCCCGGGTTGGGAAACACCATATATTTT; clone size: .; V gene: TRBV4-3; J gene: TRBJ1-3; D gene: .
CDR3 protein: CASSLGGLARDNEQFF; CDR3 DNA: TGTGCCAGCAGTTTAGGGGGACTAGCTCGGGACAATGAGCAGTTCTTC; clone size: .; V gene: TRBV28; J gene: TRBJ2-1; D gene: TRBD2
CDR3 protein: CASSSHRITDTQYF; CDR3 DNA: TGTGCCAGCAGCTCTCATCGGATCACAGATACGCAGTATTTT; clone size: .; V gene: TRBV11-3; J gene: TRBJ2-3; D gene: .